This T cell receptor beta chain was identified during a study of control samples from healthy donors and cancer patients. This table comes from immunoSEQ multiplex PCR, and its TCRdb copy is limited to in-frame clones, with some not included. The table records about 130,000 clones, 85% to 95% of them present only once. The V gene's germline CDR1 is SGHTA and CDR2 FQGNSA. Trimming pared 2 bases from V and 3 bases from J, leaving 8 bases between. The CDR3 extends over 14 amino acids. Sequencing used PBMCs. The source is a man older than 75 with head and neck cancer. The genes are TRBV7-2 and TRBJ1-3, with D possibly TRBD1 on 5 matching bases. CDR3 DNA: TGTGCCAGCAGCTTAATCAGGGTTGGAAACACCATATATTTT. It translates to CASSLIRVGNTIYF.